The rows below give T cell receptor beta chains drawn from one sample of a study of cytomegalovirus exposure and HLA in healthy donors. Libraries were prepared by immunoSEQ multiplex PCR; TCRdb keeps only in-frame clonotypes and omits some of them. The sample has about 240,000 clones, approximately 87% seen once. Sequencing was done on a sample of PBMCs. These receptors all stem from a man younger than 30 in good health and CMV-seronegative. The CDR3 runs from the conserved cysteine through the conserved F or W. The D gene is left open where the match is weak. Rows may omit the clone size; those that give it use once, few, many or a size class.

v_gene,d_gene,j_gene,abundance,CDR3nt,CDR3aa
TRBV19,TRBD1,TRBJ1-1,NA,TGTGCCAGTATTAAGGACAGGAGGGACACTGAAGCTTTCTTT,CASIKDRRDTEAFF
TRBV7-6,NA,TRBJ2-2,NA,TGTGCCAGCAGCTTAGCGGGGGGTCGGTTGACCGGGGAGCTGTTTTTT,CASSLAGGRLTGELFF
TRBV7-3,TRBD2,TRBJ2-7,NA,TGTGCCAGCAGCTTAGATAGCGGGAGCTCCTACGAGCAGTACTTC,CASSLDSGSSYEQYF
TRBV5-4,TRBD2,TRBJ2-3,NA,TGTGCCAGCAGCTTGTTCGGGACTAACACAGATACGCAGTATTTT,CASSLFGTNTDTQYF
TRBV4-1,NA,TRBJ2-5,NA,TGCGCCAGCAGCCAAGATTGGTACAGGGGAGGCCAAGAGACCCAGTACTTC,CASSQDWYRGGQETQYF
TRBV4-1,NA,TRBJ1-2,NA,TGCGCCAGCAGCCAAGATGGGGGGAGCGAATATGGCTACACCTTC,CASSQDGGSEYGYTF
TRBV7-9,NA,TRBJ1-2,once,TGTGCCAGCAGCTTAGCAGGGGTTGATGGCTACACCTTC,CASSLAGVDGYTF
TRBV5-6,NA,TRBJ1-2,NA,TGTGCCAGCAGCTTGGCCGAGAGAGCCAAAAGGGGTGGCTACACCTTC,CASSLAERAKRGGYTF
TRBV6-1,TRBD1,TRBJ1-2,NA,TGTGCCAGCAGGCTGGGACAGAAAGAGGGCTACACCTTC,CASRLGQKEGYTF
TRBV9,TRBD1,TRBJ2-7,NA,TGTGCCAGCAGCGTGGGGGACAGGGCCTACGAGCAGTACTTC,CASSVGDRAYEQYF
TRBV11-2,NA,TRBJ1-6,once,TGTGCCAGCAGCTTCGACAGGAGTTCACCCCTCCACTTT,CASSFDRSSPLHF
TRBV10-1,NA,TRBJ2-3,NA,TGCGCCAGCAGTGACCACACAGATACGCAGTATTTT,CASSDHTDTQYF
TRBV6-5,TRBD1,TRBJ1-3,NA,TGTGCCAGCAGTTACACCTCTGGGACAGCCGGAAACACCATATATTTT,CASSYTSGTAGNTIYF
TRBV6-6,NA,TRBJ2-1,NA,TGTGCCAGCAGAGACAGGTCAAACAATGAGCAGTTCTTC,CASRDRSNNEQFF
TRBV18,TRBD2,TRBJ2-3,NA,TGTGCCAGCTCACCAAACGGACTAGCGGGAGCAGATACGCAGTATTTT,CASSPNGLAGADTQYF
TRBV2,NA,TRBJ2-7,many,TGTGCCAGCAGTGACCGAGTTTCCTACGAGCAGTACTTC,CASSDRVSYEQYF
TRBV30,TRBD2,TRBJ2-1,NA,TGTGCCTTATCGGGACTAGAAGTCTCCTACAATGAGCAGTTCTTC,CALSGLEVSYNEQFF
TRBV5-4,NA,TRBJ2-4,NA,TGTGCCAGCAGCCGCGAGGGTAGCCGGGACTTC,CASSREGSRDF
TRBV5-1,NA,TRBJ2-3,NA,TGCGCCAGCAGCTTGGTAGGCGGCATCACAGATACGCAGTATTTT,CASSLVGGITDTQYF
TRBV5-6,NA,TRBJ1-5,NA,TGTGCCAGCAGCTTGGGTGGGGTTGAGCGGCAGCCCCAGCATTTT,CASSLGGVERQPQHF
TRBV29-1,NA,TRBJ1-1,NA,TGCAGCGTTGGGAGGGGTAGGAGCACTGAAGCTTTCTTT,CSVGRGRSTEAFF
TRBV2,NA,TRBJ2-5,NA,TGTGCCAGCAGTGACCGACAGGTTCAAGAGACCCAGTACTTC,CASSDRQVQETQYF
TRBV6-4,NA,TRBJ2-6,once,TGTGCCAGCAGTGACTCCGGTTCCACCGGGGCCAACGTCCTGACTTTC,CASSDSGSTGANVLTF
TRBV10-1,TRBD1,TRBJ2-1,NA,TGCGCCAGCAGTGAGAACACAGGGGGCCAGCAGTTCTTC,CASSENTGGQQFF
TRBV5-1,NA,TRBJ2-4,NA,TGCGCCAGCAGCCCCAGGGGTTTTAGAGACATTCAGTACTTC,CASSPRGFRDIQYF
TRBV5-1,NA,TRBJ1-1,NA,TGCGCCAGCAGCTTAACCCGTCAGGGATATCTCCAAGGCATGAACACTGAAGCTTTCTTT,CASSLTRQGYLQGMNTEAFF